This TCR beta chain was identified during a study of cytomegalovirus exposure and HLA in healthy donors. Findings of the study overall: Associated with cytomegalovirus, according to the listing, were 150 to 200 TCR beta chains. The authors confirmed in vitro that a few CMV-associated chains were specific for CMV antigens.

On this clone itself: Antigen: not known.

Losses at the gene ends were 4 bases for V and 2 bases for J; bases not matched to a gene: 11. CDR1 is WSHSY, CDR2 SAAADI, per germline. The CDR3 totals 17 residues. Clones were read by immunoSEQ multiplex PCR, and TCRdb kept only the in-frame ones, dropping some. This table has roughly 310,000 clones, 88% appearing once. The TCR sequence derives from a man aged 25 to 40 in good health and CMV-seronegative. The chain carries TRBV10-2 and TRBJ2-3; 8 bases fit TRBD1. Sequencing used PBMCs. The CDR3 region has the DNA TGCGCCAGCAGTGGAACCGGGACAGGATCAATCACAGATACGCAGTATTTT. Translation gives CASSGTGTGSITDTQYF.